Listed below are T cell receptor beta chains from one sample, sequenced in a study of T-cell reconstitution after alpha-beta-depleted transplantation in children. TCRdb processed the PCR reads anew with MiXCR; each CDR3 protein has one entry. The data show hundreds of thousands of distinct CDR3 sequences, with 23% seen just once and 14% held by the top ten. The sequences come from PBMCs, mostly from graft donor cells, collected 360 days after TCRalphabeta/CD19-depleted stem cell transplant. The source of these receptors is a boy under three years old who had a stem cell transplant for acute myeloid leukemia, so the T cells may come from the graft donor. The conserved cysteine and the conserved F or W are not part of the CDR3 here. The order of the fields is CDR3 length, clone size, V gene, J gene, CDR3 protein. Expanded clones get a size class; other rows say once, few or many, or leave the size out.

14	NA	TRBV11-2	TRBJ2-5	ASSLPAGGRWETQY
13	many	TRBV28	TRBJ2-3	ASSTGTGRTDTQY
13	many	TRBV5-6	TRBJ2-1	ASTLLVGRGNEQF
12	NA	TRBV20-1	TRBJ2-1	SARARAPYNEQF
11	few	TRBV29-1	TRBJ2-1	SVKAGGYNEQF
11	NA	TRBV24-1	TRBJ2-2	ATSADPAGELF
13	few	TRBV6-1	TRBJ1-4	ASRPGTAAHEKLF
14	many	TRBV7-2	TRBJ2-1	ASSPRSGLDNNEQF
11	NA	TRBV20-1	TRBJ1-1	SAVGTVNTEAF
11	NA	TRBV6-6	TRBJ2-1	AAQSSAVGEQF
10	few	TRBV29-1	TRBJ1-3	SVGHPGNTIY
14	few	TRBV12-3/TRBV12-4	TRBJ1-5	ASSFGGSGVGQPQH
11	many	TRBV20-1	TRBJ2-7	SARDAQAYEQY
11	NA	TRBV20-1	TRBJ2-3	SAGGGPTDTQY
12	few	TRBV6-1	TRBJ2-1	ASSRTGLGDEQF
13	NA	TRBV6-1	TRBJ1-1	ASSRTGPLNTEAF
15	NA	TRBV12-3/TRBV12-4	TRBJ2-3	ASSWQVGLKEADTQY
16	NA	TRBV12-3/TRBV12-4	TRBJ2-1	ASSYPGLAGGVTNEQF
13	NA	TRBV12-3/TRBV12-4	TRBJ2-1	ASSLPSGAYNEQF